The 22 T cell receptor beta chains below come from one sample, sequenced in a study of control samples from healthy donors and cancer patients. Profiling relied on immunoSEQ multiplex PCR, and the TCRdb table lists in-frame clones only, not all of them. This repertoire comprises some 190,000 clones; its ten largest clones make up 2.2%. The sample consisted of blood. Receptors were obtained from a woman younger than 45 in good health.

V and J are TRBV19 and TRBJ1-2, with D hard to call. CDR3 length: 13 residues. The V gene lost 8 bases and the J gene lost 2 bases, with 12 bases spanning the gap. CDR1 and CDR2 (germline): LNHDA, SQIVND (reference sequence). The CDR3 reads CASDTVPNYGYTF. The CDR3 DNA sequence: TGTGCCAGTGACACAGTTCCGAACTATGGCTACACCTTC.

The rearrangement joins TRBV15 to TRBJ1-1, with D possibly matching TRBD1 (5 bases). Germline V gives CDR1 LNHNV, CDR2 YYDKDF (reference sequence). The CDR3 consists of 13 residues. Trimming removed 0 bases from V and 6 bases from J, with 8 bases in between. The CDR3 coding sequence is TGTGCCACCAGCAGAGATCGAGGGGCTGAAGCTTTCTTT. Translated, it gives CATSRDRGAEAFF. The whole variable domain, filled in from reference TRBV15 and TRBJ1-1, reads DAMVIQNPRYQVTQFGKPVTLSCSQTLNHNVMYWYQQKSSQAPKLLFHYYDKDFNNEADTPDNFQSRRPNTSFCFLDIRSPGLGDTAMYLCATSRDRGAEAFFGQGTRLTVV.

The J gene is TRBJ2-2, the V gene TRBV7-2; 8 positions agree with TRBD1. J lost 5 bases, V lost 5 bases, and 7 bases had no gene match. From germline, CDR1 is SGHTA and CDR2 FQGNSA. This CDR3 has 15 residues. The CDR3 here is CASSQPGTGTGELFF. The DNA for the CDR3 is TGTGCCAGCAGCCAACCCGGGACAGGTACCGGGGAGCTGTTTTTT.

The genes are TRBV6-1 and TRBJ1-5; tentative D call: TRBD1 (5 bases). The V gene lost 0 bases and the J gene lost 1 base, with 13 bases spanning the gap. Looked up from germline, CDR1 is MNHNS and CDR2 is SASEGT. This CDR3 is 17 amino acids long. DNA for the CDR3: TGTGCCAGCAGTGAAGCGGAGAGGGGCTGGAGCAATCAGCCCCAGCATTTT. As protein: CASSEAERGWSNQPQHF.

The chain combines TRBV19 with TRBJ2-7, with 7 bases matching TRBD1. The CDR3 sequence is 13 residues long. Per germline, CDR1 LNHDA and CDR2 SQIVND (reference sequence). Germline trimming cut 5 bases from V and 3 bases from J; bases unmatched to any gene: 4. The CDR3 sequence: CASSPGQYYEQYF. CDR3 DNA sequence: TGTGCCAGTAGTCCGGGACAGTACTACGAGCAGTACTTC.

As DNA, the CDR3 is TGTGCCAGCACGACAGGGGGCGGGACCGGGGAGCTGTTTTTT. Translated, it gives CASTTGGGTGELFF. V and J are TRBV7-8 and TRBJ2-2; TRBD1 aligns across 10 bases. The V and J ends lost 7 bases and 5 bases, in that order; junction bases with no gene match: 4. Looked up from germline, CDR1 is SGHVS and CDR2 is FQNEAQ. The CDR3 consists of 14 residues.

A word on this clone: A read error may account for a junction end that differs from germline. The chain employs TRBV9 and TRBJ2-1; D may be TRBD2 (6 bases). The germline CDR1 and CDR2 sequences are SGDLS and YYNGEE. CDR3 length: 16 residues. CDR3 protein: CASRVGGDSFYNEQFF. The CDR3, as DNA: TGTGCCAGCAGGGTAGGAGGGGATTCATTCTACAATGAGCAGTTCTTC.

The gene calls are TRBV6-5 and TRBJ1-5; D uncertain. Germline CDR1 MNHEY, CDR2 SVGAGI. V was trimmed by 2 bases and J by 6 bases, leaving 11 bases between them. There are 14 residues in the CDR3. The CDR3 coding sequence is TGTGCCAGCAGTTACGAAGGTTCTAGTCAGCCCCAGCATTTT. Translating gives CASSYEGSSQPQHF.

The rearrangement joins TRBV7-9 to TRBJ2-2, with D uncertain. Germline CDR1 reads SEHNR; CDR2 reads FQNEAQ (reference sequence). V lost 2 bases and J lost 4, with 5 bases in between. CDR3 length: 13 amino acids. Written as DNA, the CDR3 is TGTGCCAGCAGCTTATTGGGCACCGGGGAGCTGTTTTTT. As protein: CASSLLGTGELFF.

The chain employs TRBV28 and TRBJ1-1; D call uncertain. Germline CDR1 reads MDHEN; CDR2 reads SYDVKM. V lost 10 bases, J lost 2 bases, and 14 bases lay in between. The CDR3 spans 13 residues. The CDR3 sequence: CATTEGFNTEAFF. The CDR3, as DNA: TGTGCCACCACCGAAGGTTTCAACACTGAAGCTTTCTTT. Using reference TRBV28 and TRBJ1-1 for the parts outside the CDR3, the full variable domain is DVKVTQSSRYLVKRTGEKVFLECVQDMDHENMFWYRQDPGLGLRLIYFSYDVKMKEKGDIPEGYSVSREKKERFSLILESASTNQTSMYLCATTEGFNTEAFFGQGTRLTVV.

The J gene is TRBJ1-2, the V gene TRBV21-1; the DNA was not compared with TRBD1, the D call given in the table. TRBV21-1 is annotated as a pseudogene. CDR3 length: 18 residues. The DNA of the CDR3 is TGTGCCAGCAGCAAAAATGCAGGGCGACCCTCCAGGAACTATGGCTACACCTTC. Its protein is CASSKNAGRPSRNYGYTF.

V is TRBV4-1 and J is TRBJ2-7, with D perhaps TRBD2 (8 bases). CDR1 is MGHRA, CDR2 YSYEKL, per germline. The CDR3 consists of 15 residues. Trimming removed 4 bases at V and 3 bases at J, with 16 bases between. The CDR3 DNA sequence: TGCGCCAGCAGCCTAGGTAGCGGGACAGTCTACGAGCAGTACTTC. Its translation is CASSLGSGTVYEQYF.

The chain uses TRBV7-9 and TRBJ1-4, with unresolved D. Per germline, CDR1 SEHNR and CDR2 FQNEAQ (reference sequence). This CDR3 has 13 amino acids. Trimming took 0 bases from V and 8 from J, leaving 7 bases between them. This chain's CDR3 is CASSLAGREKLFF. The CDR3 DNA sequence: TGTGCCAGCAGCTTAGCTGGTAGGGAAAAACTGTTTTTT. Filled out from reference TRBV7-9 and TRBJ1-4, the complete variable domain reads DTGVSQNPRHKITKRGQNVTFRCDPISEHNRLYWYRQTLGQGPEFLTYFQNEAQLEKSRLLSDRFSAERPKGSFSTLEIQRTEQGDSAMYLCASSLAGREKLFFGSGTQLSVL.

The chain combines TRBV28 with TRBJ1-5; D is undetermined. CDR3 length: 15 amino acids. V shed 7 bases and J shed 3 bases, with 16 bases lying between them. CDR1 is MDHEN, CDR2 SYDVKM, per germline. CDR3 nucleotides: TGTGCCAGCACCACGTCACGGGGTCTCAATCAGCCCCAGCATTTT. Amino acids: CASTTSRGLNQPQHF.

This sequence joins TRBV7-3 and TRBJ2-1, with D unclear. V was shortened by 6 bases and J by 4 bases, with 10 bases between the two germline ends. From germline, CDR1 is SGHTA and CDR2 FQGTGA. The CDR3 is 13 residues long. The CDR3: CASSSQPYNEQFF. CDR3 DNA sequence: TGTGCCAGCAGTTCTCAACCGTACAATGAGCAGTTCTTC.

The chain links TRBV9 to TRBJ1-5, with a possible D match to TRBD1 (6 bases). This CDR3 spans 14 amino acids. Per germline, CDR1 SGDLS and CDR2 YYNGEE. The ends were cut back, 4 bases at V and 0 bases at J, with 8 bases in the middle. Written as DNA, the CDR3 is TGTGCCAGCAGCAGGGACATTAGCAATCAGCCCCAGCATTTT. It encodes CASSRDISNQPQHF.

The CDR3 DNA follows: TGTGCCAGCAGTTTAGGGACTAGCGGGAGCTCCTACGAGCAGTACTTC. Protein sequence: CASSLGTSGSSYEQYF. The chain employs TRBV28 and TRBJ2-7, with TRBD2 identical over 14 bases. The CDR3 covers 16 residues. The germline gives CDR1 MDHEN, CDR2 SYDVKM. Trimming removed 2 bases from V and 0 bases from J; junction bases left unmatched: 0.

The V gene is TRBV24-1, the J gene TRBJ1-4; 8 nucleotides line up with TRBD1. Germline CDR1 and CDR2: KGHDR and SFDVKD. The trim removed 2 bases at V and 10 bases at J, leaving 8 bases unmatched. The CDR3 length is 15 residues. The CDR3 DNA reads as TGTGCCACCAGTGATTCTCGACAGGGGCTAGGAAAACTGTTTTTT. This codes for CATSDSRQGLGKLFF.

The J gene is TRBJ1-2, the V gene TRBV28, with D maybe TRBD1 (6 bases). The germline gives CDR1 MDHEN, CDR2 SYDVKM. CDR3 length: 15 residues. Trimming took 4 bases from V and 7 from J, leaving 19 bases between them. The CDR3 spells CASSSPTPGAGGYTF. CDR3 nucleotide sequence: TGTGCCAGCAGTTCCCCCACCCCAGGGGCTGGTGGCTACACCTTC.

The rearrangement uses TRBV2 and TRBJ1-4; no firm D call. Trimming cost V 7 bases and J 5 bases, with 8 bases left between them. Germline CDR1 SNHLY, CDR2 FYNNEI. The CDR3 spans 12 residues. CDR3 sequence reads: CASKSNNEKLFF. The CDR3 DNA sequence: TGTGCCAGCAAGAGTAACAATGAAAAACTGTTTTTT.

The chain carries TRBV12-3 or TRBV12-4 and TRBJ1-6; D gene uncertain. The CDR3 totals 13 residues. Trimming stripped 2 bases from V and 7 bases from J, with 6 bases between. The CDR3 is CASSLLANSPLHF. CDR3 nucleotide sequence: TGTGCCAGCAGTTTACTTGCCAATTCACCCCTCCACTTT.

V gene TRBV2 combines with J gene TRBJ1-6; D perhaps matches TRBD1 (5 bases). Trimming pared 5 bases from V and 6 bases from J, leaving 11 bases between. Germline assignment: CDR1 SNHLY and CDR2 FYNNEI. This CDR3 is built from 14 residues. The CDR3 DNA reads TGTGCCAGCAGTCTCGCGACAGCTAATTCACCCCTCCACTTT. Encoded protein: CASSLATANSPLHF.